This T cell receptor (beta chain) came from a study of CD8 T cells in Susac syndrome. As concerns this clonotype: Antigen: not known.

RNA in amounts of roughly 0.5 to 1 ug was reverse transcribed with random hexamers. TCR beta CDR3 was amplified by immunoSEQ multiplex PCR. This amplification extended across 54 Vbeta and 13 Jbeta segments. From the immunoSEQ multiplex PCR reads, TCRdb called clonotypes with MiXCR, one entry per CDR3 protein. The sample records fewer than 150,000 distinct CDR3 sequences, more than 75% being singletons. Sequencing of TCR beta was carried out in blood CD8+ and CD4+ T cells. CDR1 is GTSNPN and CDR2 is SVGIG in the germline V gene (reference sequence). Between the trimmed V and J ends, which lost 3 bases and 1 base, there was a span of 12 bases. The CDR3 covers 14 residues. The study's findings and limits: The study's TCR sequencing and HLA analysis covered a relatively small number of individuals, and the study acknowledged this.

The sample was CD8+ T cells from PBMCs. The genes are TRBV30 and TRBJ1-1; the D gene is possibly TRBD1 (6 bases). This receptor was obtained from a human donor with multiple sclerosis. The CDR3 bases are TGTGCCTGGAGCCCGGGACACCAGAACACTGAAGCTTTCTTT. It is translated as CAWSPGHQNTEAFF. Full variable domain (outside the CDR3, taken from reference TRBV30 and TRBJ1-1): SQTIHQWPATLVQPVGSPLSLECTVEGTSNPNLYWYRQAAGRGLQLLFYSVGIGQISSEVPQNLSASRPQDRQFILSSKKLLLSDSGFYLCAWSPGHQNTEAFFGQGTRLTVV.